A single sample gave rise to the 32 T cell receptor beta chains below, sequenced in a study of cytomegalovirus exposure and HLA in healthy donors. Assay used: immunoSEQ multiplex PCR; TCRdb lists only in-frame clones, some missing. The sample consists of 150,000 to 200,000 clones, roughly 80% of them appearing once. Input material: PBMCs. The receptor source for this set is a man younger than 35 in good health and CMV-seropositive.

The V gene is TRBV6-1, the J gene TRBJ2-3; 9 nucleotides agree with TRBD2. Germline values: CDR1 MNHNS, CDR2 SASEGT. J lost 3 bases, V lost 8 bases, and 3 bases had no gene match. The CDR3 loop spans 13 amino acids. The CDR3 sequence is CASRLAVTDTQYF. CDR3 DNA sequence: TGTGCCAGCCGACTAGCGGTAACAGATACGCAGTATTTT.

The J gene is TRBJ2-5, the V gene TRBV7-2; maybe TRBD2 (5 bases). Trimming removed 0 bases at V and 5 bases at J, with 10 bases between. The CDR3 contains 14 residues. Per germline, CDR1 SGHTA and CDR2 FQGNSA. CDR3 in amino acids: CASSLAGVRETQYF. The CDR3 DNA reads as TGTGCCAGCAGCTTAGCGGGAGTTCGGGAGACCCAGTACTTC.

In its sample, this clone was seen a few times. This sequence joins TRBV25-1 and TRBJ2-5; the match to TRBD2 covers 7 bases. V was clipped by 3 bases and J by 7 bases; unmatched bases: 14. The CDR3 has 16 residues. Germline loops: CDR1 MGHDK, CDR2 SYGVNS. CDR3 amino acids: CASSDQETREIGTQYF. For the CDR3, the DNA is TGTGCCAGCAGTGACCAGGAGACGCGGGAGATTGGGACCCAGTACTTC.

The CDR3 here is CASSLRVGASYEQYF. The CDR3 nucleotides are TGTGCCAGCAGCCTTAGGGTGGGAGCCTCCTACGAGCAGTACTTC. This chain connects TRBV7-2 to TRBJ2-7; maybe TRBD2 (5 bases). The V and J ends lost 5 bases and 0 bases respectively, with 14 bases between them. This CDR3 has 15 residues. The germline V gene has CDR1 SGHTA and CDR2 FQGNSA.

The V and J genes are TRBV27 and TRBJ2-2; TRBD2 matches at 12 bases. With V trimmed by 5 bases and J by 5 bases, 3 bases remained unmatched. The CDR3 loop spans 15 amino acids. Germline assignment: CDR1 MNHEY and CDR2 SMNVEV (reference sequence). This CDR3 reads CASSPLAGGTGELFF. CDR3 DNA: TGTGCCAGCAGTCCCCTAGCGGGAGGGACCGGGGAGCTGTTTTTT.

The chain combines TRBV11-3 with TRBJ2-3; D unclear. The CDR3 is made up of 13 amino acids. The V gene's germline CDR1 is SGHNT and CDR2 YENEEA. The V end was cut by 2 bases, the J end by 6 bases, with 9 bases between. CDR3 in amino acids: CASSLYLADTQYF. For the CDR3, the DNA is TGTGCCAGCAGCTTATACCTGGCCGATACGCAGTATTTT.

The gene calls are TRBV27 and TRBJ2-3; 10 positions agree with TRBD2. This CDR3 is built from 17 residues. V shed 5 bases and J 4 bases; nucleotides not matched to a gene: 12. Germline V CDR1 and CDR2: MNHEY, SMNVEV (reference sequence). The CDR3 loop is CASSPVGLAARADTQYF. CDR3 nucleotide sequence: TGTGCCAGCAGTCCCGTCGGACTAGCGGCTAGGGCAGATACGCAGTATTTT.

J is TRBJ2-7 and V is TRBV20-1; 10 positions match TRBD2. This CDR3 comprises 10 residues. Per germline, CDR1 DFQATT and CDR2 SNEGSKA (reference sequence). With V trimmed by 5 bases and J by 13 bases, 5 bases remained unmatched. The CDR3 nucleotides read TGCAGTGCTTCTAGCGGGAGTGGCTACTTC. As protein: CSASSGSGYF.

V and J are TRBV4-1 and TRBJ2-5, with D uncertain. V lost 1 base and J lost 4, with 10 bases in between. There are 14 residues in the CDR3. CDR1 and CDR2 from the germline V gene are MGHRA and YSYEKL. CDR3: CASSQAYGGETQYF. The DNA for the CDR3 is TGCGCCAGCAGCCAAGCATATGGCGGAGAGACCCAGTACTTC.

This clone was observed a handful of times. This chain uses TRBV6-1 with TRBJ2-7; D is perhaps TRBD2 (6 bases). Trimming took off 4 bases at V and 2 bases at J, with 15 bases between the two ends. The germline CDR1 and CDR2 sequences are MNHNS and SASEGT. The CDR3 loop spans 15 amino acids. CDR3 nucleotides: TGTGCCAGCAGTGCCCAAGCGAGGAGGGCCTACGAGCAGTACTTC. Translating it yields CASSAQARRAYEQYF.

V gene TRBV2 combines with J gene TRBJ2-1, with 9 positions matching TRBD1. Germline trimming cut 1 base from V and 8 bases from J; bases unmatched to any gene: 6. Germline CDR1 SNHLY, CDR2 FYNNEI. The CDR3 runs 15 residues. CDR3: CASSEDGTGSYEQFF. The CDR3 DNA follows: TGTGCCAGCAGTGAAGATGGGACAGGGTCCTATGAGCAGTTCTTC.

The chain recombines TRBV27 with TRBJ2-3; 15 bases align to TRBD2. V lost 7 bases and J lost 5; bases outside the gene matches: 10. Germline assignment: CDR1 MNHEY and CDR2 SMNVEV (reference sequence). This CDR3 spans 17 amino acids. This CDR3 reads CASKRTSGRAEGDTQYF. CDR3 DNA: TGTGCCAGCAAAAGGACTAGCGGGAGGGCCGAGGGAGATACGCAGTATTTT.

The CDR3 is CASSQRGSSYEQYF. As DNA, the CDR3 is TGTGCCAGCAGCCAGCGGGGGAGCTCCTACGAGCAGTACTTC. The chain has TRBV13 and TRBJ2-7, with TRBD2 matching 8 bases. The J segment lost 0 bases and the V segment lost 5 bases, leaving 3 bases of the junction unmatched. This CDR3 is built from 14 residues. Germline V gives CDR1 PRHDT, CDR2 FYEKMQ (reference sequence).

The rearrangement links TRBV7-2 to TRBJ2-2; 7 nucleotides line up with TRBD1. V trimming: 6 bases; J trimming: 5 bases; junction bases outside the gene matches: 9. The CDR3 extends over 15 amino acids. CDR1 SGHTA and CDR2 FQGNSA come from the germline V gene. CDR3 amino acids: CASRPTGAVTGELFF. In DNA, the CDR3 is TGTGCCAGCAGACCTACAGGGGCCGTAACCGGGGAGCTGTTTTTT.

The chain has TRBV4-1 and TRBJ1-1; D uncertain. This CDR3 has 16 amino acids. The germline V gene has CDR1 MGHRA and CDR2 YSYEKL. V shed 3 bases and J shed 0 bases, with 14 bases lying between them. CDR3 protein: CASSQRDTYMNTEAFF. In DNA, the CDR3 is TGCGCCAGCAGCCAGAGAGACACCTACATGAACACTGAAGCTTTCTTT.

The genes are TRBV23-1 and TRBJ2-7, with a possible D match to TRBD2 (6 bases). TRBV23-1 is an ORF; its function is uncertain. This CDR3 comprises 17 residues. V was clipped by 1 base and J by 2 bases, with 18 bases between them. CDR3 amino acids: CASSQWGPLGEAYEQYF. CDR3 DNA: TGCGCCAGCAGTCAATGGGGCCCCTTGGGGGAGGCCTACGAGCAGTACTTC.

V gene TRBV6-6 combines with J gene TRBJ1-1; D not certain. The CDR3 consists of 15 residues. Germline CDR1 is MNHNY and CDR2 is SVGAGI (reference sequence). Trimming took off 6 bases at V and 3 bases at J, with 17 bases between the two ends. DNA for the CDR3: TGTGCCAGCAGGAGGGAGGGCCTCGGGGACACTGAAGCTTTCTTT. It yields the protein CASRREGLGDTEAFF.

The chain employs TRBV7-8 and TRBJ1-4, with D unclear. CDR3 length: 12 residues. V dropped 5 bases and J dropped 7 bases, with 8 bases sitting between them. CDR1 SGHVS and CDR2 FQNEAQ come from the germline V gene. The CDR3 here is CASSLGGEKLFF. CDR3 coding DNA: TGTGCCAGCAGCCTCGGAGGTGAAAAACTGTTTTTT.

This chain joins TRBV18 and TRBJ2-2; D is undetermined. Between the trimmed V and J ends, which lost 6 bases and 6 bases, there was a span of 8 bases. The CDR3 is 12 amino acids. The germline V gene has CDR1 KGHSH and CDR2 LQKENI. DNA for the CDR3: TGTGCCAGCTCGCCCTATGCCGGGGAGCTGTTTTTT. It translates to CASSPYAGELFF.

The chain uses TRBV7-8 and TRBJ2-7; tentative D call: TRBD2 (7 bases). Trimming shortened V by 5 bases and J by 4 bases, and 18 bases separated the two germline ends. The CDR3 consists of 15 residues. From germline, CDR1 is SGHVS and CDR2 FQNEAQ. The CDR3 DNA reads as TGTGCCAGCAGCCGAGGGGGGCTAGCGGCTTACGAGCAGTACTTC. Translation gives CASSRGGLAAYEQYF.

This clone was counted at least ten times. The chain carries TRBV5-6 and TRBJ2-7, with D perhaps matching TRBD1 (6 bases). Per germline, CDR1 SGHDT and CDR2 YYEEEE. Trimming removed 0 bases at V and 0 bases at J, with 10 bases between. The CDR3 is made up of 15 amino acids. CDR3 in amino acids: CASSLGAGDSYEQYF. For the CDR3, the DNA is TGTGCCAGCAGCTTGGGAGCAGGGGACTCCTACGAGCAGTACTTC.

The V gene is TRBV5-1, the J gene TRBJ2-7; 7 bases fit TRBD2. This CDR3 comprises 16 residues. V shed 0 bases and J 0 bases; nucleotides not matched to a gene: 6. Germline V lookup: CDR1 SGHRS, CDR2 YFSETQ. The CDR3, as DNA: TGCGCCAGCAGCTTGGTTGGCGGGGGTCGCTCCTACGAGCAGTACTTC. Translating gives CASSLVGGGRSYEQYF.

The J gene is TRBJ2-7, the V gene TRBV6-1; 7 nucleotides line up with TRBD1. The CDR3 consists of 14 residues. The germline V gene has CDR1 MNHNS and CDR2 SASEGT. V lost 5 bases and J lost 4; bases outside the gene matches: 8. CDR3 sequence reads: CASSHGTEQYEQYF. CDR3 nucleotides: TGTGCCAGCAGTCACGGGACAGAGCAGTACGAGCAGTACTTC.

CDR3 residues: CASSPVGGQGPFANTGELFF. The CDR3 DNA reads TGTGCCAGCTCACCGGTTGGAGGACAGGGACCCTTCGCGAACACCGGGGAGCTGTTTTTT. J is TRBJ2-2 and V is TRBV18; TRBD1 aligns across 8 bases. V lost 3 bases to trimming and J lost 0 bases; unmatched junction nucleotides: 15. The germline CDR1 and CDR2 sequences are KGHSH and LQKENI. This CDR3 spans 20 amino acids.

The chain employs TRBV7-3 and TRBJ2-5; tentatively, D is TRBD2 (5 bases). The CDR3 extends over 14 amino acids. CDR1 and CDR2 (germline): SGHTA, FQGTGA. Trimming left V 1 base short and J 2 bases short, with 8 bases between. The CDR3 sequence: CASSLRGQQETQYF. CDR3 nucleotide sequence: TGTGCCAGCAGCTTAAGAGGGCAGCAAGAGACCCAGTACTTC.

For the CDR3, the DNA is TGTGCCAGCAGCTCGGGACACGTGAACACTGAAGCTTTCTTT. Amino acids: CASSSGHVNTEAFF. The rearrangement links TRBV11-3 to TRBJ1-1; possibly TRBD1 for D (6 bases). Per germline, CDR1 SGHNT and CDR2 YENEEA. Trimming took off 4 bases at V and 0 bases at J, with 9 bases between the two ends. The CDR3 has 14 amino acids. Filled out from reference TRBV11-3 and TRBJ1-1, the complete variable domain reads EAGVVQSPRYKIIEKKQPVAFWCNPISGHNTLYWYLQNLGQGPELLIRYENEEAVDDSQLPKDRFSAERLKGVDSTLKIQPAELGDSAVYLCASSSGHVNTEAFFGQGTRLTVV.

This clone was seen a handful of times. V and J are TRBV5-6 and TRBJ1-2, with D tentatively TRBD1 (5 bases). Trimming shortened V by 0 bases and J by 11 bases, and 11 bases separated the two germline ends. The CDR3 has 12 amino acids. Germline loops: CDR1 SGHDT, CDR2 YYEEEE. CDR3 bases: TGTGCCAGCAGCTTGGGGGGCGCTATTTACACCTTC. Encoded protein: CASSLGGAIYTF.

The CDR3 coding sequence is TGTGCCAGCTCACCCTCGGGACAAGGGGAGACCCAGTACTTC. Translation: CASSPSGQGETQYF. The rearrangement links TRBV18 to TRBJ2-5; a weak D match, TRBD1 (6 bases). This CDR3 contains 14 residues. Trimming shortened V by 3 bases and J by 5 bases, and 13 bases separated the two germline ends. Germline V gives CDR1 KGHSH, CDR2 LQKENI. The whole variable domain, filled in from reference TRBV18 and TRBJ2-5, reads NAGVMQNPRHLVRRRGQEARLRCSPMKGHSHVYWYRQLPEEGLKFMVYLQKENIIDESGMPKERFSAEFPKEGPSILRIQQVVRGDSAAYFCASSPSGQGETQYFGPGTRLLVL.

The V call is TRBV30, the J call TRBJ2-1; 13 positions agree with TRBD2. Germline values: CDR1 GTSNPN, CDR2 SVGIG (reference sequence). Trimming took 3 bases from V and 7 from J; bases not matched to a gene: 9. The CDR3 loop spans 16 amino acids. The CDR3 sequence: CAWRKDRTSGSNEQFF. The DNA for the CDR3 is TGTGCCTGGAGGAAAGACCGGACTAGCGGGAGTAATGAGCAGTTCTTC.

The V gene is TRBV19, the J gene TRBJ2-2; D might be TRBD1 (6 bases). The CDR3 sequence is 16 residues long. Trimming pared 4 bases from V and 4 bases from J, leaving 16 bases between. The germline gives CDR1 LNHDA, CDR2 SQIVND (reference sequence). CDR3 region: CASSRLQGVSTGELFF. CDR3 bases: TGTGCCAGTAGTAGACTACAGGGTGTGAGCACCGGGGAGCTGTTTTTT.

J is TRBJ2-7 and V is TRBV28, with D possibly TRBD2 on 6 matching bases. Germline-derived CDR1 and CDR2 are MDHEN and SYDVKM. This CDR3 has 15 residues. Trimming took off 5 bases at V and 6 bases at J, with 20 bases between the two ends. The CDR3 nucleotides read TGTGCCAGCAGTCCTTCGGAGGGCTTGGGGTCCGAGCAGTACTTC. Translation gives CASSPSEGLGSEQYF.

The genes are TRBV28 and TRBJ2-7; 8 bases agree with TRBD2. Germline V gene data show CDR1 as MDHEN and CDR2 as SYDVKM. The CDR3 is 15 residues long. Unmatched junction bases numbered 7, after V lost 6 bases and J lost 0 bases. Here the CDR3 DNA reads TGTGCCAGCAGATGGGGACTAGGCCACTCCTACGAGCAGTACTTC. Translation: CASRWGLGHSYEQYF.